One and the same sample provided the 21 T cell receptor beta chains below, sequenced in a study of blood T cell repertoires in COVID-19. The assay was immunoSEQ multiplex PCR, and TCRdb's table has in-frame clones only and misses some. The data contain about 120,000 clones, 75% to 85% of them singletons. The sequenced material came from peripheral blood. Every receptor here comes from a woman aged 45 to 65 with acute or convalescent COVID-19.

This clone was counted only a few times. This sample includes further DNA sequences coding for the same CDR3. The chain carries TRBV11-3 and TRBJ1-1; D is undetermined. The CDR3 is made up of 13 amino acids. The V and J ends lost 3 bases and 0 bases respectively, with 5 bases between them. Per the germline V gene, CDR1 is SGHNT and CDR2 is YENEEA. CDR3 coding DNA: TGTGCCAGCAGCTTTTCAGTGAACACTGAAGCTTTCTTT. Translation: CASSFSVNTEAFF.

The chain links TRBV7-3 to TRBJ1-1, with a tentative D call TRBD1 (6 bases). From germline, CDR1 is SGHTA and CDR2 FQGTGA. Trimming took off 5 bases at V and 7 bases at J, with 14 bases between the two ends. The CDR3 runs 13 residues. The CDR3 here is CASSPHLDSEAFF. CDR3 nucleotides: TGTGCCAGCAGCCCCCACCTGGACAGTGAAGCTTTCTTT.

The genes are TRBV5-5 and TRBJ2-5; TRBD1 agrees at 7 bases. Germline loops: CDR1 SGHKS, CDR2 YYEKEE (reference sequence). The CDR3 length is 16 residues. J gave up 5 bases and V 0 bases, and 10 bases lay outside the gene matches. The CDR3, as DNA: TGTGCCAGCAGCTTGGGGGACAGCGGTCGGTGGGAGACCCAGTACTTC. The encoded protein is CASSLGDSGRWETQYF.

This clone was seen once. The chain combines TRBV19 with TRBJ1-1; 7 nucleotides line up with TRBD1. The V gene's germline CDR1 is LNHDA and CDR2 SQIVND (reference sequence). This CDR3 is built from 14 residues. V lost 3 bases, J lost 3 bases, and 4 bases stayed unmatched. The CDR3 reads CASSMTGWDTEAFF. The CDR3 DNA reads TGTGCCAGTAGTATGACAGGGTGGGACACTGAAGCTTTCTTT.

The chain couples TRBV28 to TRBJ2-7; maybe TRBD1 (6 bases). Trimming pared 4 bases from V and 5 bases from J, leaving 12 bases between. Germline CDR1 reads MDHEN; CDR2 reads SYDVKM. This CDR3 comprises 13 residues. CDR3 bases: TGTGCCAGCAGTTCGAGTCACAGGGACGAGCAGTACTTC. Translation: CASSSSHRDEQYF. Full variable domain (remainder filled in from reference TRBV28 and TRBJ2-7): DVKVTQSSRYLVKRTGEKVFLECVQDMDHENMFWYRQDPGLGLRLIYFSYDVKMKEKGDIPEGYSVSREKKERFSLILESASTNQTSMYLCASSSSHRDEQYFGPGTRLTVT.

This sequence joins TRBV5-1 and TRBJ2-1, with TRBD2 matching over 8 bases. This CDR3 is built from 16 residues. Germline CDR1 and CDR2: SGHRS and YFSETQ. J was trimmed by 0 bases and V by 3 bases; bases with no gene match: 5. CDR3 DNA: TGCGCCAGCAGCTGGGGACTAGGGGGCTCCTACAATGAGCAGTTCTTC. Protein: CASSWGLGGSYNEQFF.

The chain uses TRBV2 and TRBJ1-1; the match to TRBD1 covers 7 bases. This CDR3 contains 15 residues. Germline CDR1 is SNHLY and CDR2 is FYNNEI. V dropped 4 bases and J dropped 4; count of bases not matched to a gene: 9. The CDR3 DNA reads TGTGCCAGCAGTGGAGGGGGCGGCGAGGTCACTGAAGCTTTCTTT. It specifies CASSGGGGEVTEAFF.

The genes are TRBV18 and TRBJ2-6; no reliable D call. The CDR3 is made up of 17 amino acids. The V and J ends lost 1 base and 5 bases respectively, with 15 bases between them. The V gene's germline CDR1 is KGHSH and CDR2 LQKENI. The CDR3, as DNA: TGTGCCAGCTCACCACTGACCGGCCAGGAAAGGGCCAACGTCCTGACTTTC. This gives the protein CASSPLTGQERANVLTF.

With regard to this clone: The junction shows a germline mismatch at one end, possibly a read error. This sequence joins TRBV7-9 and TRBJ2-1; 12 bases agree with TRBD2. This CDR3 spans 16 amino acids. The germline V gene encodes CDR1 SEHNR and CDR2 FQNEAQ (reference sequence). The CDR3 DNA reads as TGTGCCAGCAGCTTACCGGGACTAGCGGGCCGCAATGAGAAGTTCTTC. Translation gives CASSLPGLAGRNEKFF.

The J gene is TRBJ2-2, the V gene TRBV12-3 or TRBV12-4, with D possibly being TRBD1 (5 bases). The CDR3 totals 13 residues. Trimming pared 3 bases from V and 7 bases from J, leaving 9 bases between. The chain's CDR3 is CASSFSRVGELFF. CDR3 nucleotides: TGTGCCAGCAGTTTTAGCAGGGTCGGGGAGCTGTTTTTT.

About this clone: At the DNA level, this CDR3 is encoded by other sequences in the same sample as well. The DNA of the CDR3 is TGCAGTGCTAGTGCCGTGAGCTCCTACAATGAGCAGTTCTTC. This codes for CSASAVSSYNEQFF. V is TRBV20-1 and J is TRBJ2-1; D not certain. CDR1 and CDR2 from the germline V gene are DFQATT and SNEGSKA (reference sequence). The V end was cut by 3 bases, the J end by 0 bases, with 9 bases between. The CDR3 has 14 residues.

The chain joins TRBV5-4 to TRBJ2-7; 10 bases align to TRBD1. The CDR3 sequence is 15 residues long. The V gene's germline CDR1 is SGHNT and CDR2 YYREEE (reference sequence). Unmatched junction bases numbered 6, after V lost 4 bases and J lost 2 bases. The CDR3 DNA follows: TGTGCCAGCAGCCCGGTGGGACAGGGGACCTACGAGCAGTACTTC. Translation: CASSPVGQGTYEQYF.

The CDR3 spells CASTEGQGYEQYF. CDR3 nucleotides: TGTGCCAGCACAGAAGGACAGGGGTACGAGCAGTACTTC. This chain uses TRBV2 with TRBJ2-7, with 9 nucleotides matching TRBD1. This CDR3 is 13 amino acids long. CDR1 and CDR2 (germline): SNHLY, FYNNEI. J gave up 4 bases and V 7 bases, and 5 bases lay outside the gene matches.

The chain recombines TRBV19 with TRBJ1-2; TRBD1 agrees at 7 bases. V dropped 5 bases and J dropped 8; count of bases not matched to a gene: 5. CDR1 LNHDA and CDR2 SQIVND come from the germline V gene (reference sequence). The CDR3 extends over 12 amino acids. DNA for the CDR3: TGTGCCAGTAGTCGACAGGGAGGAGGCTACACCTTC. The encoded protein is CASSRQGGGYTF.

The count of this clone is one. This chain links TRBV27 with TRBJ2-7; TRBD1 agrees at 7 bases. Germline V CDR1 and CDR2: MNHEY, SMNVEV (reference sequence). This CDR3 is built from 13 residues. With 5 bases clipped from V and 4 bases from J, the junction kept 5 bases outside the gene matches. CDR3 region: CASSPGQMYEQYF. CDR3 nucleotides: TGTGCCAGCAGTCCGGGACAGATGTACGAGCAGTACTTC.

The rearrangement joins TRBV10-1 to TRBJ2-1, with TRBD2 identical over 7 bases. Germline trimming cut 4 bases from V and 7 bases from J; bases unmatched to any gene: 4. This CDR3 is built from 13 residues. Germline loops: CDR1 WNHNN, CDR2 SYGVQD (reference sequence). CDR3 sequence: CASSGQGGNEQFF. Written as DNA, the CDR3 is TGCGCCAGCAGTGGGCAGGGAGGGAATGAGCAGTTCTTC.

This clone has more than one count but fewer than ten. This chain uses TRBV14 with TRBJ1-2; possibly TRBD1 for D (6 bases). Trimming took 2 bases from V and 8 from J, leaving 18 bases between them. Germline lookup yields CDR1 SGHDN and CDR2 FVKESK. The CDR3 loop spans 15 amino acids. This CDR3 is CASSQSRRSGVGYTF. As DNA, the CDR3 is TGTGCCAGCAGCCAATCAAGGCGGTCAGGGGTCGGCTACACCTTC.

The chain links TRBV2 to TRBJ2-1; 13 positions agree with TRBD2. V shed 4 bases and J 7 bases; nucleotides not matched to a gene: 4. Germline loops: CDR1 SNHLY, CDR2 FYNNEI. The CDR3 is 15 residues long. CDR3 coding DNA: TGTGCCAGCAGTGGACTAGCGGGGGGCGGTAATGAGCAGTTCTTC. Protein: CASSGLAGGGNEQFF.

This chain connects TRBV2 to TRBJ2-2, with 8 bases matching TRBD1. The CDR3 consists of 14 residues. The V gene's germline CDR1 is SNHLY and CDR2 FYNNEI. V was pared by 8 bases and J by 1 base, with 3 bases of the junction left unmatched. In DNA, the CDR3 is TGTGCCAGCCACAGGGGGAGGAACACCGGGGAGCTGTTTTTT. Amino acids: CASHRGRNTGELFF.

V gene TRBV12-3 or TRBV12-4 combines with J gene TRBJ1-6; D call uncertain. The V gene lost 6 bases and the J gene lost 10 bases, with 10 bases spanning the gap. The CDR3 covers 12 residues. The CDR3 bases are TGTGCCAGCAGCCTCACTGTGTCACCCCTCCACTTT. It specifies CASSLTVSPLHF.

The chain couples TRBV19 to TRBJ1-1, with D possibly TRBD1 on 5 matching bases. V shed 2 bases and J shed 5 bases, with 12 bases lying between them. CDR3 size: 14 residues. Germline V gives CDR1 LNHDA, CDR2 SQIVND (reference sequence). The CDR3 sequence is CASSIWGGVTEAFF. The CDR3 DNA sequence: TGTGCCAGTAGTATATGGGGGGGAGTGACTGAAGCTTTCTTT.